This entry describes one T cell receptor (beta chain). Compared with germline, one end of the junction differs, possibly owing to a read error. Co-extracting RNA and DNA was done with about 18-33 mg of unsorted bulk tissue as input. Priming with a constant-region primer yielded TCR beta cDNA from 450 to 600 ng total RNA. Nested multiplex PCR, run for three rounds with slightly modified ARM-PCR, yielded TCR beta libraries. PCR rounds one and two used TRBV1-TRBV30 forward primers with a C-beta reverse primer for approximately 11 cycles each. One entry per CDR3 protein results from TCRdb running MiXCR on the multiplex PCR reads. The profile shows 85,000 to 100,000 distinct CDR3 sequences, around 68% of them singletons. This sample stems from a study of tumor-infiltrating lymphocytes in primary liver carcinoma. In germline, CDR1 is SQVTM, CDR2 ANQGSEA. The CDR3 runs 12 residues.

The chain employs TRBV29-1 and TRBJ2-1, with unresolved D. The specimen was tumor-adjacent normal liver tissue. The clonotype comes from a man aged 35 to 55 with primary liver carcinoma and hepatitis B virus infection. CDR3 in DNA: TGCAGCGTTAAGATGCCATCGGATGAGCTGTTCTTC. Its translation: CSVKMPSDELFF.